This T cell receptor beta chain was identified in a study of cytomegalovirus exposure and HLA in healthy donors. This CDR3 region has 11 residues. CDR1 GTSNPN and CDR2 SVGIG come from the germline V gene (reference sequence). With 0 bases removed from V and 7 bases from J, the gap between germline ends came to 3 bases. Worth noting for this clone: The antigen remains undetermined.

Overall study findings and caveats: Through in vitro validation, three CMV-associated chains were shown to be specific for CMV antigens. Reports indicate that TCR beta sequences accurately predicted the HLA-A and HLA-B alleles of most subjects.

The PCR was carried out with 60 Vbeta primers and 13 Jbeta primers. TCRdb keeps only in-frame clones here, not all; method: immunoSEQ multiplex PCR. The sample contains 140,000 to 150,000 clones, more than 70% of which appear only once. The gene calls are TRBV30 and TRBJ1-4; the D is unclear. What was sequenced was PBMCs. This TCR derives from a woman between 40 and 55 years old in good health and CMV-seronegative. In DNA form, the CDR3 reads TGTGCCTGGAGTGTACTTGAAAAACTGTTTTTT. Translated, it gives CAWSVLEKLFF.